The entry below describes one T cell receptor beta chain. Its antigen remains unknown. This entry is derived from a study of OX40 agonist ivuxolimab in advanced cancers. Across the study: Patients with prior anti-PD-1, anti-PD-L1 or anti-CTLA-4 therapy were eligible; roughly 41% had some. Three individuals attained partial responses, comprising one hepatocellular carcinoma case and two cutaneous melanoma cases. Study-wide points: Dose levels from 0.1 to 3.0 mg/kg saw CD4+ and CD8+ blood T cells expand clonally by week 6.

This CDR3 is 13 amino acids long. CDR1 and CDR2 (germline): SGHVS, FQNEAQ. V was trimmed by 1 base and J by 1 base, leaving 3 bases between them. Profiled with immunoSEQ multiplex PCR; TCRdb holds only in-frame clones, not every one. The sample contains about 39,000 clones, roughly four fifths of which appear only once. Sampling of blood occurred at baseline, cycle 4 day 1, and cycle 7 day 1. The gene calls are TRBV7-8 and TRBJ2-3; no clear D. The sample was CD4+ or CD8+ T cells sorted from blood, taken in a trial of the OX40 agonist ivuxolimab. This receptor was obtained from an adult with an advanced solid tumor such as melanoma, head and neck, liver or kidney cancer. CDR3 nucleotide sequence: TGTGCCAGCAGCTTAGAAGGCACAGATACGCAGTATTTT. Encoded protein: CASSLEGTDTQYF.